This T cell receptor beta chain was obtained from a study of T cell repertoires in ileal Crohn's disease. The CDR3 contains 15 residues. The germline gives CDR1 SGHNT, CDR2 YENEEA. The V end was cut by 3 bases, the J end by 4 bases, with 10 bases between. Per sample, roughly 500 nanograms of biopsy DNA were TCRB immunosequenced. Measured with immunoSEQ multiplex PCR; TCRdb has only the in-frame clones, and not every one. The sample comprises around 9,000 clones, around 76% of which are singletons, and approximately 4.3% rests with the top ten. The receptor was derived from an adult with Crohn's disease. The chain joins TRBV11-3 to TRBJ2-6; D may be TRBD1 (6 bases). Sequenced material: ileal tissue. In DNA, the CDR3 is TGTGCCAGCAGCTTGACAGGCCCCGGGGCCAACGTCCTGACTTTC. Translation gives CASSLTGPGANVLTF.